This TCR beta chain was recorded in a study of vaccination and CD4 T cells after COVID-19. Study context: Overlapping spike peptides served as the stimulus for the cells. These peptides came from SARS-CoV-2 and from the common cold coronaviruses HCoV-NL63, HCoV-OC43 and HCoV-229E.

CDR3 size: 15 residues. The germline CDR1 and CDR2 sequences are ENHRY and SYGVKD. V shed 10 bases, J shed 0 bases, and the junction held 3 bases outside the gene matches. Indicated treatment: approximately nine-day PBMC culture with coronavirus spike peptide pools or control peptides (ViraFEST assay). According to the study, CD4+ T cells from the unexposed donor were gathered ahead of the COVID-19 pandemic (2011-2018). With the Oncomine TCR Beta short-read assay, DNA from cultured CD4+ T cells was sequenced. Genomic DNA was isolated from CD4+ T cells that had been cultured. From the PCR reads, TCRdb called clonotypes with MiXCR, one entry per CDR3 protein. Of 4,000 to 5,500 distinct CDR3 sequences listed, 60% are singletons. Regarding this clonotype: Its cognate antigen is unknown.

Sequencing input: CD4+ T cells from blood, cultured in vitro. The origin of this receptor is a human donor in good health. This chain links TRBV10-3 with TRBJ2-3, with 14 bases aligning to TRBD2. As DNA, the CDR3 is TGTGCCACCGGGACTAGCGGGGGAAGCACAGATACGCAGTATTTT. This sequence encodes CATGTSGGSTDTQYF.